This T cell receptor (beta chain) is drawn from a study of blood T cell repertoires in COVID-19. This CDR3 contains 15 residues. Germline CDR1 reads SEHNR; CDR2 reads FQNEAQ (reference sequence). V lost 4 bases to trimming and J lost 5 bases, with 14 bases between them. In the authors' methods: By means of reference gene primer amplification, nucleated cell counts were estimated. Using immunoSEQ multiplex PCR, the repertoire was profiled, and TCRdb retains in-frame clones only, with some absent. That table supplies the V and J calls and clone size; D and trimming were determined from the DNA. Counted here are 200,000 to 250,000 clones, around 82% occurring once; the ten biggest clones make up 4.7%.

Sequenced: peripheral blood. This receptor was obtained from a woman in her 70s with acute or convalescent COVID-19. The J gene is TRBJ1-4, the V gene TRBV7-9; no firm D call. The CDR3 nucleotides read TGTGCCAGCAGCTCTGCGGCACTTCGGAATGAAAAACTGTTTTTT. This translates into CASSSAALRNEKLFF.